This TCR beta chain emerged from a study of blood T cell repertoires in COVID-19. Background on the study: Acute-phase and convalescent COVID-19 samples originated in the United States, Italy and Spain.

Germline V gene data show CDR1 as LGHNA and CDR2 as YSLEER. The CDR3 has 17 residues. Trimming shortened V by 1 base and J by 2 bases, and 16 bases separated the two germline ends. Followed longitudinally, the Seattle patients had been enrolled during active infection. Per the study methods: Amplification from reference gene primers served as the basis for estimated nucleated cell counts. Clones were read by immunoSEQ multiplex PCR, and TCRdb kept only the in-frame ones, dropping some. D and trimming were read from the DNA, whereas the V and J calls and clone size are those reported in that table. Of over 250,000 clones listed, about 86% are singletons.

The source of this sequence is a woman between 65 and 79 years old with COVID-19, enrolled during active disease. The chain recombines TRBV4-3 with TRBJ2-3; D is uncertain. The specimen was peripheral blood. Written as DNA, the CDR3 is TGCGCCAGCAGCCAAGGACCGTGGAGCATAAACACAGATACGCAGTATTTT. Encoded protein: CASSQGPWSINTDTQYF.